These 9 T cell receptor beta chains were all obtained from the same sample, sequenced in a study of blood T cell repertoires in COVID-19. The method was immunoSEQ multiplex PCR; TCRdb's version includes in-frame clones alone and lacks a portion of them. The data show hundreds of thousands of clones, around 87% seen once. The sample was peripheral blood. These TCRs come from a middle-aged woman who had recovered from COVID-19.

This chain connects TRBV6-5 to TRBJ2-3, with 8 bases identical to TRBD1. CDR3 length: 15 amino acids. CDR1 MNHEY and CDR2 SVGAGI come from the germline V gene. After removal of 6 bases from V and 2 bases from J, the junction contained 7 bases not matched to a gene. The CDR3 loop reads CASSAGTGNTDTQYF. The CDR3 DNA follows: TGTGCCAGCAGCGCCGGGACAGGAAACACAGATACGCAGTATTTT.

This clone was picked up one time. The chain has TRBV7-2 and TRBJ1-1, with D hard to call. The CDR3 is 14 residues long. Trimming shortened V by 3 bases and J by 2 bases, and 10 bases separated the two germline ends. The germline CDR1 and CDR2 sequences are SGHTA and FQGNSA. The DNA for the CDR3 is TGTGCCAGCAGCTTCGCCGGGGTCAACACTGAAGCTTTCTTT. Its protein is CASSFAGVNTEAFF.

The chain uses TRBV6-6 and TRBJ2-5; D perhaps matches TRBD2 (6 bases). CDR3 length: 15 residues. The germline V gene has CDR1 MNHNY and CDR2 SVGAGI (reference sequence). Trimming stripped 5 bases from V and 5 bases from J, with 18 bases between. CDR3 protein: CASSISGGGAETQYF. CDR3 nucleotides: TGTGCCAGCAGTATTAGCGGAGGAGGGGCGGAGACCCAGTACTTC.

CDR3 amino acids: CASSPSAGFSFSTDTQYF. The CDR3 DNA reads TGTGCCAGCAGCCCCTCAGCGGGGTTCTCCTTTAGCACAGATACGCAGTATTTT. The J gene is TRBJ2-3, the V gene TRBV6-4, with 7 bases lining up with TRBD2. The junction had 15 bases not matched to a gene; V was cut back by 6 bases and J by 0 bases. CDR1 and CDR2 from the germline V gene are MRHNA and SNTAGT. This CDR3 is 18 amino acids long.

The chain recombines TRBV5-1 with TRBJ2-3, with D perhaps matching TRBD2 (7 bases). The V gene lost 5 bases and the J gene lost 2 bases, with 15 bases spanning the gap. Germline-derived CDR1 and CDR2 are SGHRS and YFSETQ. CDR3 length: 15 residues. The CDR3 region is CASRASAGATDTQYF. CDR3 nucleotide sequence: TGCGCCAGCAGGGCCTCTGCGGGGGCCACAGATACGCAGTATTTT.

The chain carries TRBV19 and TRBJ1-6; 9 bases map to TRBD1. CDR3 length: 17 residues. The junction had 5 bases not matched to a gene; V was cut back by 3 bases and J by 2 bases. Germline CDR1 is LNHDA and CDR2 is SQIVND (reference sequence). CDR3 in amino acids: CASSMGQGYTYNSPLHF. In DNA, the CDR3 is TGTGCCAGTAGTATGGGACAGGGTTACACCTATAATTCACCCCTCCACTTT.

This sequence joins TRBV2 and TRBJ2-1; D is possibly TRBD1 (7 bases). CDR1 SNHLY and CDR2 FYNNEI come from the germline V gene. CDR3 length: 13 amino acids. CDR3 in DNA: TGTGCGGAGGGGGCTACCTCCTACAATGAGCAGTTCTTC. Protein product: CAEGATSYNEQFF.

The V call is TRBV7-2, the J call TRBJ2-1, with 9 positions matching TRBD2. This CDR3 is built from 15 residues. Germline trimming cut 5 bases from V and 5 bases from J; bases unmatched to any gene: 7. Germline V CDR1 and CDR2: SGHTA, FQGNSA. The CDR3 bases are TGTGCCAGCAGCGTAGTAGCGGGGGCTCACAATGAGCAGTTCTTC. Translation: CASSVVAGAHNEQFF.

This rearrangement joins TRBV2 to TRBJ1-1; D gene unclear. The CDR3 is 13 residues long. The germline V gene encodes CDR1 SNHLY and CDR2 FYNNEI. Deletions cut 7 bases from V and 0 bases from J, with 9 bases between. The CDR3 spells CASNSEVNTEAFF. DNA of the CDR3: TGTGCCAGCAATAGTGAGGTGAACACTGAAGCTTTCTTT.